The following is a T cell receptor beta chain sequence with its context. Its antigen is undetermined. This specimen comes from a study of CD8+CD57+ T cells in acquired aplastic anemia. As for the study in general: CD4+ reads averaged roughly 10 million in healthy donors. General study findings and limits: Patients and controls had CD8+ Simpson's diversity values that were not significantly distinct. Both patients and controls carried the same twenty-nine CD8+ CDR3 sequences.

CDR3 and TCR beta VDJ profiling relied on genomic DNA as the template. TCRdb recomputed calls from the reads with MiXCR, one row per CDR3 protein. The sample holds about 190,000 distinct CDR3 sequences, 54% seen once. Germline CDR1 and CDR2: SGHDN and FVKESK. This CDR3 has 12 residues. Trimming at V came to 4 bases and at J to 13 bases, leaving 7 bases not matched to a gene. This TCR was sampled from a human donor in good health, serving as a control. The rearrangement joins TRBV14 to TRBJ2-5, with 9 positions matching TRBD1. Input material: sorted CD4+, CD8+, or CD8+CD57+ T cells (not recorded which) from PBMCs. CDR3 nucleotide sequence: TGTGCCAGCAGCCGACTGACAGGGGGTGTGTACTTC. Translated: CASSRLTGGVYF.